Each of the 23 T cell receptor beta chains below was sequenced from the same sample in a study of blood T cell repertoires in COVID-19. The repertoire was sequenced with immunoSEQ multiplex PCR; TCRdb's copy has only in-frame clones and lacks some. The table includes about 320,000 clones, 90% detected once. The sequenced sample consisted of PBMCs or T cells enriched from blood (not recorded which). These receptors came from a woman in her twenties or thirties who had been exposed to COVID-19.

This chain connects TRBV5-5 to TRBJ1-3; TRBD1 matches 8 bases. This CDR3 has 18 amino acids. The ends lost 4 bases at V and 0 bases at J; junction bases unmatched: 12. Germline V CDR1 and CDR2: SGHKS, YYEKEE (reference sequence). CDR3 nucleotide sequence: TGTGCCAGCAGCACGACCGGGACAGGCTTCCTCTCTGGAAACACCATATATTTT. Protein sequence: CASSTTGTGFLSGNTIYF. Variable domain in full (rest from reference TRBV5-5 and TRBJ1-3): DAGVTQSPTHLIKTRGQQVTLRCSPISGHKSVSWYQQVLGQGPQFIFQYYEKEERGRGNFPDRFSARQFPNYSSELNVNALLLGDSALYLCASSTTGTGFLSGNTIYFGEGSWLTVV.

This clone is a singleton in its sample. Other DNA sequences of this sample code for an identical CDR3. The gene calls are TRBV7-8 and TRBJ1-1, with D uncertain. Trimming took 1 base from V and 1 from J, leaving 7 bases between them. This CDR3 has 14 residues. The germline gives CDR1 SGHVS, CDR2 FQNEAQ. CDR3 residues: CASSLDRGNTEAFF. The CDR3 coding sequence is TGTGCCAGCAGCTTAGATCGGGGGAACACTGAAGCTTTCTTT.

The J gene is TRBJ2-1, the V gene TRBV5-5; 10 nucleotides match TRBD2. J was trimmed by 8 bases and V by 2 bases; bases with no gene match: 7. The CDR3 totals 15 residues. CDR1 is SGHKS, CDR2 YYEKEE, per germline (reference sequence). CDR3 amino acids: CASSFLPSGGYEQFF. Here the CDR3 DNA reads TGTGCCAGCAGCTTCCTTCCTAGCGGGGGTTATGAGCAGTTCTTC.

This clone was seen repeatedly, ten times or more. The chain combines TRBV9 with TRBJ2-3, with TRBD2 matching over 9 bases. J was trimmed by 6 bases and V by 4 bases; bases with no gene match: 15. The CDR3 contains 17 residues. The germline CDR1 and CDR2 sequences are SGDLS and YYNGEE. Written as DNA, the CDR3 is TGTGCCAGCAGCCCTACGGTGGGCGGGGGGGCCTGGGATACGCAGTATTTT. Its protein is CASSPTVGGGAWDTQYF.

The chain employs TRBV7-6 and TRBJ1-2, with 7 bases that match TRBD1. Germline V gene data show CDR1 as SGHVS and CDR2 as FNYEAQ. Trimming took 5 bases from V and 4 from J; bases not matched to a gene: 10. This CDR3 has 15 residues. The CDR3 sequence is CASSPEVGQLYGYTF. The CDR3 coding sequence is TGTGCCAGCAGCCCCGAGGTGGGACAGCTCTATGGCTACACCTTC.

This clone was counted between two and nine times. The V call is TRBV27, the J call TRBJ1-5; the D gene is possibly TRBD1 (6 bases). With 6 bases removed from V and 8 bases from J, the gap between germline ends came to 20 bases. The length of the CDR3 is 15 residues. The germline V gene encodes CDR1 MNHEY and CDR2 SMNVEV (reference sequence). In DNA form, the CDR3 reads TGTGCCAGCAGACCGCTAGGAGGGGGGGCCGAGCCCCAGCATTTT. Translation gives CASRPLGGGAEPQHF.

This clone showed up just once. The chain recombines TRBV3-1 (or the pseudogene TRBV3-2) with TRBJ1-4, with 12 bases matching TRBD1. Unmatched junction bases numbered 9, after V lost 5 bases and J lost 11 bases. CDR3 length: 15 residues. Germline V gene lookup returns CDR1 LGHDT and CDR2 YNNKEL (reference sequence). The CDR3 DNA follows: TGTGCCAGCAGCTACCGGGACAGGGGGCGAGGGAAACTGTTTTTT. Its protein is CASSYRDRGRGKLFF.

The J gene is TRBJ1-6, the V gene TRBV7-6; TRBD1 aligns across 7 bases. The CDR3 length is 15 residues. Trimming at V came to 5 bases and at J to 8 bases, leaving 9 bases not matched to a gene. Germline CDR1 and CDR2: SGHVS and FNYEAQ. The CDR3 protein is CASSPQTGKDSPLHF. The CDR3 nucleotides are TGTGCCAGCAGCCCTCAGACAGGGAAGGATTCACCCCTCCACTTT.

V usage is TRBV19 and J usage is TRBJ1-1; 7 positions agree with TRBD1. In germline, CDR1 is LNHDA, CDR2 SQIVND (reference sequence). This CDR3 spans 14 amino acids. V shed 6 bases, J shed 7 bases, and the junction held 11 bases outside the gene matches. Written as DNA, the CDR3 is TGTGCCAGTAGCCCCGACAGGGTGGTAGTTGAAGCTTTCTTT. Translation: CASSPDRVVVEAFF.

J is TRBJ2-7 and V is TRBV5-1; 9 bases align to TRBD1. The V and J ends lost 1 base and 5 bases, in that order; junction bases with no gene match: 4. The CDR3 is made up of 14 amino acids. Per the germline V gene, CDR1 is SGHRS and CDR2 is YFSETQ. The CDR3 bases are TGCGCCAGCAGCTTGACAGGGGGCCCCCACGAGCAGTACTTC. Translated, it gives CASSLTGGPHEQYF.

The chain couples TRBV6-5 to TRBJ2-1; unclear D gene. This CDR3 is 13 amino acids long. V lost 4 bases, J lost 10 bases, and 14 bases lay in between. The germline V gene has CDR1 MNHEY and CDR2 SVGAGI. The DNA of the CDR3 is TGTGCCAGCAGTTTAGACATTCTTAGGGAGCAGTTCTTC. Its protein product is CASSLDILREQFF.

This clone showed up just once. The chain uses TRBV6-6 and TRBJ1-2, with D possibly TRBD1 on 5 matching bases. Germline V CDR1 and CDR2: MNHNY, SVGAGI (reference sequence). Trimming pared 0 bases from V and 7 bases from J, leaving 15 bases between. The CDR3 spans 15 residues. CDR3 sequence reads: CASSYSQDTVGGYTF. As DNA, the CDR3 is TGTGCCAGCAGTTACTCGCAGGACACCGTGGGTGGCTACACCTTC.

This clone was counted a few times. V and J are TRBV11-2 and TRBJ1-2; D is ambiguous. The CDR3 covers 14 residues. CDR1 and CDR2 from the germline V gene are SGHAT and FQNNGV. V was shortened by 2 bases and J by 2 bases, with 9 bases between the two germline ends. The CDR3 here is CASSLSAQNYGYTF. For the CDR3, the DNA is TGTGCCAGCAGCTTAAGCGCTCAGAACTATGGCTACACCTTC.

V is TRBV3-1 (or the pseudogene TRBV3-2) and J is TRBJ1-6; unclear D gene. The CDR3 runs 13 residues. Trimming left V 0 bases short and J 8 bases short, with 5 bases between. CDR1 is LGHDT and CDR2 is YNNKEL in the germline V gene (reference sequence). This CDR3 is CASSQDRYSPLHF. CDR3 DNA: TGTGCCAGCAGCCAAGACAGGTATTCACCCCTCCACTTT.

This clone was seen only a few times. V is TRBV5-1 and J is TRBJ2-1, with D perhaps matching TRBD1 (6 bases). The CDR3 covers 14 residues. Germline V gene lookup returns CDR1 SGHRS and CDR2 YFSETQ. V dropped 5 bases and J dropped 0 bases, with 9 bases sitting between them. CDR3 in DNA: TGCGCCAGCAGGCCGGACAGCTCCTACAATGAGCAGTTCTTC. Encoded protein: CASRPDSSYNEQFF.

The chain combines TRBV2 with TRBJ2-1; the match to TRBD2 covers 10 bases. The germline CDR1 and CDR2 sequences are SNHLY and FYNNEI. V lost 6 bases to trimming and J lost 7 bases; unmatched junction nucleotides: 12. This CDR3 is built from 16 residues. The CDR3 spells CASRLVGAGGLNEQFF. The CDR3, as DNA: TGTGCCAGCAGGCTCGTTGGAGCGGGGGGGCTTAATGAGCAGTTCTTC.

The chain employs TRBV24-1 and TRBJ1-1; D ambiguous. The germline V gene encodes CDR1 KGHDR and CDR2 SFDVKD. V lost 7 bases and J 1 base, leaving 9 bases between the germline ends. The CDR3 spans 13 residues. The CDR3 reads CATSSGKNTEAFF. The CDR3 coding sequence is TGTGCCACCAGCTCAGGTAAGAACACTGAAGCTTTCTTT.

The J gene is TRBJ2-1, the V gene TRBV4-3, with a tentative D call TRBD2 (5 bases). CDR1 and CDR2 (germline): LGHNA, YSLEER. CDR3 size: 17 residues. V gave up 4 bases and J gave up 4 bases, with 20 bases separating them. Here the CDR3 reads CASSLIFAPRGYNEQFF. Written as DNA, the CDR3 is TGCGCCAGCAGCCTAATCTTCGCGCCGAGAGGGTACAATGAGCAGTTCTTC.

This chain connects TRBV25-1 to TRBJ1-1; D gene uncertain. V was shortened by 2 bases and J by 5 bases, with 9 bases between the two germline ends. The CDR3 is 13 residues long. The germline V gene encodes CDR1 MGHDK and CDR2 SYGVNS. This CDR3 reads CASSETSWTEAFF. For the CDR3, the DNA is TGTGCCAGCAGTGAAACATCGTGGACTGAAGCTTTCTTT.

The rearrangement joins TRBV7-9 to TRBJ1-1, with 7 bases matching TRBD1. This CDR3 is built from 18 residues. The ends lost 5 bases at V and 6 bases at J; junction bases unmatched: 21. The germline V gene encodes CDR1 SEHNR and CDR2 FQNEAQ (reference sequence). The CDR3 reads CASSQGRGEGAQDPEAFF. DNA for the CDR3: TGTGCCAGCAGCCAAGGGCGAGGAGAGGGGGCGCAGGACCCTGAAGCTTTCTTT.

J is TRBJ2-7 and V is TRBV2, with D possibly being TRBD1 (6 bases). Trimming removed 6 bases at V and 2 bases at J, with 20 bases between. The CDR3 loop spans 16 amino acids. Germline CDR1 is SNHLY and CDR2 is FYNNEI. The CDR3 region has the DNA TGTGCCAGCAGCGGCCCTTCCGCAGGGGAGCCCTACGAGCAGTACTTC. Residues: CASSGPSAGEPYEQYF. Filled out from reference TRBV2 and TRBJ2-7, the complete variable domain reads EPEVTQTPSHQVTQMGQEVILRCVPISNHLYFYWYRQILGQKVEFLVSFYNNEISEKSEIFDDQFSVERPDGSNFTLKIRSTKLEDSAMYFCASSGPSAGEPYEQYFGPGTRLTVT.

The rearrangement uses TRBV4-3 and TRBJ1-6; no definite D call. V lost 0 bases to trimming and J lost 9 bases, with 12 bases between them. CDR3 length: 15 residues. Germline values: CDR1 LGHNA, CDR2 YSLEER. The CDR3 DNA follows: TGCGCCAGCAGCCAAGATCGAGGTATCGGTTCACCCCTCCACTTT. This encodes CASSQDRGIGSPLHF.

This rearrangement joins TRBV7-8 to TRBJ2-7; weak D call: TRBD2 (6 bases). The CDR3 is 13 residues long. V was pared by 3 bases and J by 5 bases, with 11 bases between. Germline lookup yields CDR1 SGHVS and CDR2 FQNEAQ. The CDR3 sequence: CASSFGGLNEQYF. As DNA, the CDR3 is TGTGCCAGCAGCTTTGGGGGACTGAACGAGCAGTACTTC.